This TCR beta chain was recorded in a study of shared clonotypes between healthy human individuals. Study-wide findings and caveats: What limited the represented genetic and exposure-history diversity was the small number of donors. Only blood underwent sampling, and tissue repertoires likely differ.

Original data processing: Filtering was not the same, since immunoSEQ gave junction-only sequences without quality scores. Method: immunoSEQ multiplex PCR; TCRdb's copy keeps in-frame clones and lacks some. For V, J and clone size, that table is used; D and trimming come from the DNA. The data show just over 2,000,000 clones, 85% to 95% seen once. V was pared by 10 bases and J by 11 bases, with 22 bases between. CDR3 length: 13 residues. CDR1 ENHRY and CDR2 SYGVKD come from the germline V gene. A word on this clone: Its matching antigen is unknown.

This chain uses TRBV10-3 with TRBJ2-3; no clear D. The clonotype originates from a man aged 18 to 30 in good health. The sequenced sample consisted of naive CD4+ T cells sorted from blood. Subset of the sample: CD45RA+ positively selected. Here the CDR3 DNA reads TGTGCCACTCGTGAGTGGAGCGAGGAAAGGCAGTATTTT. Its translation is CATREWSEERQYF.